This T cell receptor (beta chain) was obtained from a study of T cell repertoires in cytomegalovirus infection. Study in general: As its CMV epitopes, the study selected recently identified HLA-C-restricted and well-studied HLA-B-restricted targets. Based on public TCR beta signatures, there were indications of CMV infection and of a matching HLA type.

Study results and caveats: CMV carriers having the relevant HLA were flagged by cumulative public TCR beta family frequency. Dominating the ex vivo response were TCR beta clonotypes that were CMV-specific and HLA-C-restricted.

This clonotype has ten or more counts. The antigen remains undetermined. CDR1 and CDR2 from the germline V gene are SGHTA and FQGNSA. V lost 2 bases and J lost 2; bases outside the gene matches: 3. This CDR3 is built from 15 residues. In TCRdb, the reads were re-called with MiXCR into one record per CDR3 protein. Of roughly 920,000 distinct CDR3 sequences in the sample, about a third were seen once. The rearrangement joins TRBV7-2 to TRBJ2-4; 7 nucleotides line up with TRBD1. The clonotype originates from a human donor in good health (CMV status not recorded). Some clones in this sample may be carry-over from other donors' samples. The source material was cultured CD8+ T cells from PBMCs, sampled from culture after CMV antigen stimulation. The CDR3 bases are TGTGCCAGCAGCTTATACAGGGGTACCAAAAACATTCAGTACTTC. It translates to CASSLYRGTKNIQYF.